This record looks at one TCR beta chain sequence and its context. CDR3 length equals 16 residues. V lost 4 bases to trimming and J lost 6 bases, with 19 bases between them. Germline values: CDR1 LGHNA, CDR2 YNFKEQ. The data stem from a study of OX40 agonist ivuxolimab in advanced cancers. About the research overall: A diagnosis of hepatocellular carcinoma, melanoma, renal cell or head and neck cancer was present in dose-escalation patients. Subjects had a mean age of about 57 years, with a range of about 23 to 79; just over 80% were male.

Clones were read by immunoSEQ multiplex PCR, and TCRdb kept only the in-frame ones, dropping some. The sample lists about 28,000 clones, 85% occurring once. The chain combines TRBV4-2 with TRBJ1-5; D is unclear. The sequence derives from an adult with an advanced solid tumor such as melanoma, head and neck, liver or kidney cancer. The material sequenced was CD4+ or CD8+ T cells sorted from blood, taken in a trial of the OX40 agonist ivuxolimab. The CDR3 nucleotides are TGTGCCAGCAGCCCGGCGAGCCCTATTAATGGTCAGCCCCAGCATTTT. As protein: CASSPASPINGQPQHF.